What follows describes a single T cell receptor beta chain. What it binds is not known. This entry comes from a study of vaccination and CD4 T cells after COVID-19. Treatment: roughly 10-day PBMC culture with coronavirus spike peptide pools or control peptides (ViraFEST assay). ViraFEST enlarged antigen-specific T cell populations with peptide pools and afterwards sequenced TCRs. Oncomine TCR Beta short-read sequencing was applied to DNA from cultured CD4+ T cells. TCRdb recomputed calls from the PCR reads with MiXCR, one row per CDR3 protein. This table holds about 12,000 distinct CDR3 sequences, roughly 73% found once. With 2 bases removed from V and 6 bases from J, the gap between germline ends came to 14 bases. Germline CDR1 reads DFQATT; CDR2 reads SNEGSKA (reference sequence). The CDR3 consists of 14 residues.

The sequence was collected from a human donor who had recovered from COVID-19. This rearrangement joins TRBV20-1 to TRBJ1-5; D ambiguous. The sequenced material came from CD4+ T cells from blood, cultured in vitro. For the CDR3, the DNA is TGCAGTGCTAGACCCTGGCAGGATGGTCAGCCCCAGCATTTT. This codes for CSARPWQDGQPQHF.